These 22 T cell receptor beta chains share one sample of origin, sequenced in a study of response to subunit inactivated influenza vaccine. TCRdb called the RT-PCR reads again in MiXCR, with one record for every CDR3 protein. The profile shows about 610,000 distinct CDR3 sequences, 12% to 15% of them singletons. The material sequenced was PBMCs from blood, taken 11 to 12 days after vaccination. The receptors originated from a man aged 50 to 59 who received an inactivated influenza vaccine.

The chain carries TRBV7-9 and TRBJ2-5; 7 bases line up with TRBD1. J lost 1 base, V lost 10 bases, and 12 bases had no gene match. Per the germline V gene, CDR1 is SEHNR and CDR2 is FQNEAQ (reference sequence). The CDR3 totals 15 residues. The CDR3 nucleotides are TGTGCCACCGCCCTGGTGGGACAGATCCAAGAGACCCAGTACTTC. This codes for CATALVGQIQETQYF. The full variable domain, its missing parts supplied by reference TRBV7-9 and TRBJ2-5, is DTGVSQNPRHKITKRGQNVTFRCDPISEHNRLYWYRQTLGQGPEFLTYFQNEAQLEKSRLLSDRFSAERPKGSFSTLEIQRTEQGDSAMYLCATALVGQIQETQYFGPGTRLLVL.

This clonotype showed up just a few times. CDR3 DNA sequence: TGTGCCAGCAGTAGGGACTTGATCACCGGGGAGCTGTTTTTT. It encodes CASSRDLITGELFF. The rearrangement uses TRBV6-1 and TRBJ2-2; D may be TRBD2 (6 bases). This CDR3 is 14 amino acids long. Germline CDR1 reads MNHNS; CDR2 reads SASEGT. V was cut by 5 bases and J by 4 bases, with 11 bases left in between.

This rearrangement joins TRBV7-2 to TRBJ2-3; D ambiguous. V lost 5 bases and J 4 bases, leaving 7 bases between the germline ends. Germline V lookup: CDR1 SGHTA, CDR2 FQGNSA. The CDR3 sequence is 12 residues long. This CDR3 is CASSVRSDTQYF. In DNA, the CDR3 is TGTGCCAGCAGCGTGCGATCAGATACGCAGTATTTT.

The chain employs TRBV6-1 and TRBJ1-4; TRBD1 matches at 7 bases. This CDR3 region has 16 residues. Germline V gene sequence: CDR1 MNHNS, CDR2 SASEGT. J lost 7 bases, V lost 5 bases, and 13 bases had no gene match. Here the CDR3 reads CASSLNGGTVLEKLFF. As DNA, the CDR3 is TGTGCCAGCAGTCTTAACGGGGGGACAGTCCTTGAAAAACTGTTTTTT.

V usage is TRBV24-1 and J usage is TRBJ2-5, with D perhaps being TRBD1 or TRBD2 (5 bases each). Germline lookup yields CDR1 KGHDR and CDR2 SFDVKD. The length of the CDR3 is 14 residues. V lost 3 bases and J 2 bases, leaving 9 bases between the germline ends. CDR3 loop: CATSDREGQETQYF. The CDR3 DNA is TGTGCCACCAGTGATAGAGAGGGGCAAGAGACCCAGTACTTC.

CDR3 in DNA: TGTGCCAGCAGCCTGCCCGGGACTAGGGACAATGAGCAGTTCTTC. Translated, it gives CASSLPGTRDNEQFF. The chain is built from TRBV3-1 and TRBJ2-1; TRBD2 aligns across 8 bases. V gave up 4 bases and J gave up 5 bases; unmatched junction bases: 7. Germline loops: CDR1 LGHDT, CDR2 YNNKEL (reference sequence). The CDR3 runs to 15 residues.

The J gene is TRBJ2-5, the V gene TRBV4-2; the D gene is possibly TRBD1 (6 bases). CDR1 LGHNA and CDR2 YNFKEQ come from the germline V gene. The CDR3 length is 17 residues. V lost 0 bases to trimming and J lost 5 bases, with 19 bases between them. CDR3 amino acids: CASSQDLGAGATETQYF. The CDR3 DNA is TGTGCCAGCAGCCAAGATTTGGGGGCAGGGGCGACGGAGACCCAGTACTTC.

The chain is built from TRBV5-6 and TRBJ2-2; a possible D gene is TRBD2 (6 bases). This CDR3 has 16 amino acids. Germline V gives CDR1 SGHDT, CDR2 YYEEEE. Between the trimmed V and J ends, which lost 0 bases and 2 bases, there was a span of 11 bases. For the CDR3, the DNA is TGTGCCAGCAGCTTGGGGGTAGCGGCTAACACCGGGGAGCTGTTTTTT. Its translation is CASSLGVAANTGELFF.

The chain carries TRBV3-1 and TRBJ1-2, with 7 nucleotides matching TRBD1. V dropped 3 bases and J dropped 7; count of bases not matched to a gene: 11. This CDR3 has 15 amino acids. The germline V gene encodes CDR1 LGHDT and CDR2 YNNKEL (reference sequence). The CDR3 reads CASSQRQGEGSGYTF. CDR3 DNA sequence: TGTGCCAGCAGCCAGAGACAGGGCGAGGGTTCTGGCTACACCTTC. Full variable domain (missing parts from reference TRBV3-1 and TRBJ1-2): DTAVSQTPKYLVTQMGNDKSIKCEQNLGHDTMYWYKQDSKKFLKIMFSYNNKELIINETVPNRFSPKSPDKAHLNLHINSLELGDSAVYFCASSQRQGEGSGYTFGSGTRLTVV.

The CDR3 loop is CASSWAGRGLRTDTQYF. The CDR3 DNA follows: TGTGCCAGCAGCTGGGCGGGGAGGGGACTTCGCACAGATACGCAGTATTTT. V and J are TRBV7-2 and TRBJ2-3, with 7 nucleotides matching TRBD2. The CDR3 runs 17 residues. V shed 4 bases, J shed 1 base, and the junction held 11 bases outside the gene matches. Germline V gene lookup returns CDR1 SGHTA and CDR2 FQGNSA.

This rearrangement joins TRBV20-1 to TRBJ1-4; unclear D gene. Germline V gene sequence: CDR1 DFQATT, CDR2 SNEGSKA (reference sequence). Trimming shortened V by 4 bases and J by 6 bases, and 12 bases separated the two germline ends. This CDR3 has 13 residues. CDR3 protein: CSAKWALDEKLFF. CDR3 nucleotides: TGCAGTGCTAAGTGGGCCTTAGATGAAAAACTGTTTTTT.

This clonotype was recorded a few times. The gene calls are TRBV20-1 and TRBJ2-1; TRBD2 is a possible D gene (5 bases). The germline CDR1 and CDR2 sequences are DFQATT and SNEGSKA (reference sequence). Trimming pared 5 bases from V and 2 bases from J, leaving 16 bases between. CDR3 size: 15 residues. In nucleotides, the CDR3 is TGCAGTGCTTCCCCCCGGGGTAGCCCCTACAATGAGCAGTTCTTC. It specifies CSASPRGSPYNEQFF.

V gene TRBV19 combines with J gene TRBJ2-1; TRBD2 matches 11 bases. Per the germline V gene, CDR1 is LNHDA and CDR2 is SQIVND (reference sequence). J lost 6 bases, V lost 2 bases, and 0 bases had no gene match. The CDR3 has 14 residues. CDR3 coding DNA: TGTGCCAGTAGTATAACTAGCGGGAGCAATGAGCAGTTCTTC. Its protein is CASSITSGSNEQFF.

The chain has TRBV4-3 and TRBJ2-1, with a tentative D call TRBD1 (6 bases). Germline assignment: CDR1 LGHNA and CDR2 YSLEER. V lost 0 bases to trimming and J lost 1 base, with 13 bases between them. The CDR3 extends over 17 amino acids. CDR3 bases: TGCGCCAGCAGCCAAGAGTCAGGGGTGAGTTCCTACAATGAGCAGTTCTTC. Translation gives CASSQESGVSSYNEQFF.

This clonotype was counted between two and nine times. The chain links TRBV5-1 to TRBJ2-2; maybe TRBD1 (6 bases). Looked up from germline, CDR1 is SGHRS and CDR2 is YFSETQ. The CDR3 contains 15 residues. V was clipped by 4 bases and J by 5 bases, with 15 bases between them. The CDR3 DNA follows: TGCGCCAGCAGCCAGAAAAGGGGGAATACCGGGGAGCTGTTTTTT. Protein sequence: CASSQKRGNTGELFF.

A few counts support this clonotype. The V and J genes are TRBV29-1 and TRBJ2-3; no firm D call. The V gene's germline CDR1 is SQVTM and CDR2 ANQGSEA. Deletions cut 6 bases from V and 1 base from J, with 8 bases between. The CDR3 runs 12 residues. The CDR3 region has the DNA TGCAGCGTCATTCCGGGCACAGATACGCAGTATTTT. This codes for CSVIPGTDTQYF.

There are a few counts of this clonotype. The CDR3 DNA follows: TGTGCCAGCAGCGTAGACGCAGGGTACAATGAGCAGTTCTTC. It translates to CASSVDAGYNEQFF. The rearrangement uses TRBV9 and TRBJ2-1; a weak D match, TRBD1 (5 bases). The CDR3 spans 14 residues. V lost 0 bases, J lost 4 bases, and 8 bases lay in between. The germline CDR1 and CDR2 sequences are SGDLS and YYNGEE. Full variable domain (rest looked up from reference TRBV9 and TRBJ2-1): DSGVTQTPKHLITATGQRVTLRCSPRSGDLSVYWYQQSLDQGLQFLIQYYNGEERAKGNILERFSAQQFPDLHSELNLSSLELGDSALYFCASSVDAGYNEQFFGPGTRLTVL.

This clonotype has a handful of counts. The CDR3 region is CATSLRDTDTQYF. In nucleotides, the CDR3 is TGTGCCACCAGCCTAAGGGACACAGATACGCAGTATTTT. V and J are TRBV24-1 and TRBJ2-3; no firm D call. The V gene's germline CDR1 is KGHDR and CDR2 SFDVKD. Trimming removed 7 bases at V and 2 bases at J, with 9 bases between. There are 13 residues in the CDR3.

This clonotype was counted a few times. The V call is TRBV28, the J call TRBJ2-3, with D possibly being TRBD1 (6 bases). V lost 5 bases, J lost 0 bases, and 15 bases lay in between. The CDR3 has 16 amino acids. In germline, CDR1 is MDHEN, CDR2 SYDVKM. Here the CDR3 DNA reads TGTGCCAGCAGTAACCTAGGGACAACTAGCACAGATACGCAGTATTTT. Protein product: CASSNLGTTSTDTQYF.

Only a few counts were recorded for this clonotype. V gene TRBV28 combines with J gene TRBJ2-5; a possible D gene is TRBD2 (6 bases). The V and J ends lost 3 bases and 1 base respectively, with 12 bases between them. The CDR3 length is 15 residues. CDR1 MDHEN and CDR2 SYDVKM come from the germline V gene. In DNA form, the CDR3 reads TGTGCCAGCAGTTTCAGCGGGCTCTCCCAAGAGACCCAGTACTTC. It specifies CASSFSGLSQETQYF.

This clonotype was observed a few times. This CDR3 reads CASSLPEKFFINEQFF. The CDR3 DNA reads as TGTGCCAGCAGTTTACCCGAGAAGTTCTTCATCAATGAGCAGTTCTTC. This chain links TRBV12-3 or TRBV12-4 with TRBJ2-1; D gene unclear. This CDR3 comprises 16 residues. The V end lost 2 bases, the J end lost 6 bases, and 17 bases lay between the germline ends.

This clonotype was found many times. The rearrangement links TRBV6-1 to TRBJ2-2; 7 bases align to TRBD1. Germline V gene data show CDR1 as MNHNS and CDR2 as SASEGT. CDR3 length: 19 amino acids. The V segment lost 5 bases and the J segment 3 bases; nucleotides outside the gene matches: 18. The CDR3 nucleotides are TGTGCCAGCAGTCGCACCCGCACACTGACAGGGTCGGACACCGGGGAGCTGTTTTTT. Protein: CASSRTRTLTGSDTGELFF.